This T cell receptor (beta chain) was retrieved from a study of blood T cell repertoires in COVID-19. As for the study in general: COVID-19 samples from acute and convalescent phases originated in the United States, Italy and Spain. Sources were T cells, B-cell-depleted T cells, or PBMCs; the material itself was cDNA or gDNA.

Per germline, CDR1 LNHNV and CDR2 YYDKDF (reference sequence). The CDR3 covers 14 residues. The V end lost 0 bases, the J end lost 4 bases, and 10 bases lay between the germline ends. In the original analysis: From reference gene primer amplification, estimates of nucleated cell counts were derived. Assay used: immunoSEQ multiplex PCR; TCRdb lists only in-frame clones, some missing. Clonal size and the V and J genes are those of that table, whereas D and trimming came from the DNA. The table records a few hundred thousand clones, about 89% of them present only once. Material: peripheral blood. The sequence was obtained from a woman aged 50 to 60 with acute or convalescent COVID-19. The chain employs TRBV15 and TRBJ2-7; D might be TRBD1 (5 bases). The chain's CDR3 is CATSRERQGYEQYF. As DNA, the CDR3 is TGTGCCACCAGCAGAGAACGTCAGGGTTACGAGCAGTACTTC.